The 6 T cell receptor beta chains listed next were all sequenced from one sample in a study of T cells after yellow fever vaccination. TCRdb re-called the 5' RACE reads through MiXCR, storing one row per CDR3 protein. The data hold 150,000 to 200,000 distinct CDR3 sequences, with about 6% observed a single time. This specimen consisted of CD4+ T cells sorted from PBMCs, obtained on the day of the first yellow fever vaccination. Receptors were obtained from a man younger than 30 who received the YFV17D yellow fever vaccine.

This clonotype has ten or more counts. The V gene is TRBV3-1, the J gene TRBJ1-5, with 9 nucleotides matching TRBD1. The germline V gene encodes CDR1 LGHDT and CDR2 YNNKEL (reference sequence). J lost 7 bases, V lost 1 base, and 8 bases had no gene match. The CDR3 spans 16 residues. CDR3 in amino acids: CASSQASGTGRQPQHF. The CDR3 DNA follows: TGTGCCAGCAGCCAAGCATCCGGGACAGGGCGGCAGCCCCAGCATTTT. Combining the CDR3 with reference TRBV3-1 and TRBJ1-5 gives the whole variable domain DTAVSQTPKYLVTQMGNDKSIKCEQNLGHDTMYWYKQDSKKFLKIMFSYNNKELIINETVPNRFSPKSPDKAHLNLHINSLELGDSAVYFCASSQASGTGRQPQHFGDGTRLSIL.

This chain joins TRBV5-1 and TRBJ2-7; D might be TRBD1 or TRBD2, each matching 5 bases. The CDR3 runs 15 residues. Trimming took 3 bases from V and 2 from J, leaving 15 bases between them. Germline CDR1 reads SGHRS; CDR2 reads YFSETQ. Here the CDR3 reads CASSSGGQSTYEQYF. The CDR3 coding sequence is TGCGCCAGCAGCTCTGGAGGACAATCAACCTACGAGCAGTACTTC.

This clonotype was counted a few times. The chain recombines TRBV5-5 with TRBJ2-5; D is ambiguous. The V gene's germline CDR1 is SGHKS and CDR2 YYEKEE (reference sequence). There are 15 residues in the CDR3. The germline V and J ends were trimmed by 0 bases and 3 bases, with 12 bases remaining between them. CDR3 nucleotides: TGTGCCAGCAGCTTGGGTAACCCTTCGAAAGAGACCCAGTACTTC. It is translated as CASSLGNPSKETQYF.

This clonotype was detected ten times or more. This chain uses TRBV7-3 with TRBJ2-2, with a tentative D call TRBD1 (5 bases). CDR1 is SGHTA and CDR2 is FQGTGA in the germline V gene. Trimming cost V 2 bases and J 4 bases, with 11 bases left between them. CDR3 length equals 15 residues. CDR3 region: CASSLQGWATGELFF. The CDR3 coding sequence is TGTGCCAGCAGCTTACAGGGATGGGCCACCGGGGAGCTGTTTTTT.

A word on this clonotype: Since a much larger clone is just one base distant, this may be a read error. The chain joins TRBV11-1 to TRBJ2-3, with 10 bases aligning to TRBD1. This CDR3 has 19 amino acids. The V gene end was trimmed by 3 bases and the J gene end by 6 bases; junction bases not matched to a gene: 18. Germline CDR1 and CDR2: SGHAT and FQDESV (reference sequence). In nucleotides, the CDR3 is TGTGCCAGCAGCTTTTCCTCAGCCTTTCCCGGGACAGGGGAGGATACGCAGTATTTT. It specifies CASSFSSAFPGTGEDTQYF.

This clonotype has a handful of counts. This sequence joins TRBV7-2 and TRBJ1-1; a weak D match, TRBD1 (5 bases). The CDR3 spans 14 residues. V lost 7 bases and J 4 bases, leaving 16 bases between the germline ends. The germline V gene has CDR1 SGHTA and CDR2 FQGNSA. The CDR3 region has the DNA TGTGCCAGCACAGGTGATTGGGGGTCCACTGAAGCTTTCTTT. It yields the protein CASTGDWGSTEAFF.